The 19 T cell receptor beta chains below all came from one sample that was sequenced in a study of T and B cells in COVID-19 patients. BIOMED2 TRB-A/B primer pools were used in multiplex TRB PCR. A single record per CDR3 protein comes from TCRdb applying MiXCR to the multiplex PCR reads. The sample contains a few thousand distinct CDR3 sequences, about 21% of which appear only once. From blood, about 250-550 ng of genomic DNA served as TRB template. The sequencing input was blood. The receptors shown here come from a human donor with active COVID-19.

This clonotype is judged medium-sized. This chain uses TRBV5-6 with TRBJ2-3; TRBD2 matches at 9 bases. The ends lost 4 bases at V and 1 base at J; junction bases unmatched: 7. CDR1 is SGHDT, CDR2 YYEEEE, per germline. The CDR3 runs 16 residues. CDR3 DNA sequence: TGTGCCAGCAGCCCTTTTAGCGGGAGTGGCACAGATACGCAGTATTTT. Translation gives CASSPFSGSGTDTQYF.

This clonotype counts as large (0.1 to 1%). This chain joins TRBV29-1 and TRBJ1-2, with D possibly TRBD1 on 6 matching bases. V lost 5 bases to trimming and J lost 4 bases, with 14 bases between them. Germline-derived CDR1 and CDR2 are SQVTM and ANQGSEA. The CDR3 runs to 13 residues. CDR3 sequence: CSVRGAELYGYTF. The CDR3 coding sequence is TGCAGCGTTAGGGGGGCTGAACTCTATGGCTACACCTTC. The full variable domain, in which reference TRBV29-1 and TRBJ1-2 provide the parts outside the CDR3, is SAVISQKPSRDICQRGTSLTIQCQVDSQVTMMFWYRQQPGQSLTLIATANQGSEATYESGFVIDKFPISRPNLTFSTLTVSNMSPEDSSIYLCSVRGAELYGYTFGSGTRLTVV.

The chain employs TRBV7-9 and TRBJ2-2; 9 positions agree with TRBD1. The CDR3 sequence is 18 residues long. Per germline, CDR1 SEHNR and CDR2 FQNEAQ (reference sequence). Trimming took 1 base from V and 3 from J; bases not matched to a gene: 9. CDR3 DNA sequence: TGTGCCAGCAGCTTAGTGTTGGGGGGACAGGGAGACACCGGGGAGCTGTTTTTT. It is translated as CASSLVLGGQGDTGELFF.

V usage is TRBV7-6 and J usage is TRBJ1-5; a possible D gene is TRBD1 (6 bases). The V gene lost 5 bases and the J gene lost 5 bases, with 16 bases spanning the gap. The CDR3 runs to 15 residues. CDR1 SGHVS and CDR2 FNYEAQ come from the germline V gene. The CDR3, as DNA: TGTGCCAGCAGCCCGGGAGGAGGGGGAGATCAGCCCCAGCATTTT. Its translation is CASSPGGGGDQPQHF. Full variable domain (rest looked up from reference TRBV7-6 and TRBJ1-5): GAGVSQSPRYKVTKRGQDVALRCDPISGHVSLYWYRQALGQGPEFLTYFNYEAQQDKSGLPNDRFSAERPEGSISTLTIQRTEQRDSAMYRCASSPGGGGDQPQHFGDGTRLSIL.

This clonotype has a count of ten or more. The gene calls are TRBV7-2 and TRBJ2-5; D uncertain. Trimming took 1 base from V and 5 from J, leaving 11 bases between them. From germline, CDR1 is SGHTA and CDR2 FQGNSA. The CDR3 is 14 residues long. CDR3 residues: CASSLGGVGETQYF. For the CDR3, the DNA is TGTGCCAGCAGCTTAGGGGGTGTCGGGGAGACCCAGTACTTC.

By share, this clonotype ranks as medium-sized. V is TRBV6-5 and J is TRBJ2-1; D is ambiguous. V lost 1 base to trimming and J lost 3 bases, with 10 bases between them. Germline V lookup: CDR1 MNHEY, CDR2 SVGAGI. The CDR3 spans 15 residues. The CDR3 region is CASSYYAASYNEQFF. The CDR3 nucleotides are TGTGCCAGCAGTTACTATGCGGCGAGCTACAATGAGCAGTTCTTC.

The chain carries TRBV10-3 and TRBJ2-1; 11 positions match TRBD2. The germline V gene encodes CDR1 ENHRY and CDR2 SYGVKD. J lost 6 bases, V lost 6 bases, and 7 bases had no gene match. The CDR3 totals 15 residues. The CDR3 is CAISEGLADFNEQFF. The CDR3 nucleotides are TGTGCCATCAGCGAGGGACTAGCGGATTTCAATGAGCAGTTCTTC.

This chain links TRBV10-3 with TRBJ2-7, with 10 bases that match TRBD2. V dropped 10 bases and J dropped 4; count of bases not matched to a gene: 16. The CDR3 spans 16 residues. Germline-derived CDR1 and CDR2 are ENHRY and SYGVKD. This chain's CDR3 is CASNRGLAGEGYEQYF. CDR3 in DNA: TGTGCCAGCAATCGAGGTCTAGCGGGGGAGGGATACGAGCAGTACTTC.

J is TRBJ2-1 and V is TRBV19, with 10 nucleotides matching TRBD1. Germline CDR1 LNHDA, CDR2 SQIVND (reference sequence). Trimming took 5 bases from V and 4 from J; bases not matched to a gene: 5. The CDR3 totals 15 residues. In DNA, the CDR3 is TGTGCCAGTAGTGCTGGGACAGGGGATTACAATGAGCAGTTCTTC. Its protein is CASSAGTGDYNEQFF.

In DNA form, the CDR3 reads TGCGCCAGCAGCCAAGAGGCGCGACTAGGTGAGCAGTTCTTC. Translated: CASSQEARLGEQFF. This chain uses TRBV4-3 with TRBJ2-1, with D possibly TRBD2 on 6 matching bases. Germline lookup yields CDR1 LGHNA and CDR2 YSLEER. V lost 0 bases, J lost 9 bases, and 12 bases lay in between. CDR3 length equals 14 residues.

The chain carries TRBV11-1 and TRBJ2-3; D uncertain. In germline, CDR1 is SGHAT, CDR2 FQDESV (reference sequence). V was pared by 1 base and J by 0 bases, with 5 bases between. The CDR3 sequence is 14 residues long. Written as DNA, the CDR3 is TGTGCCAGCAGCTTAGAGTGGAGCACAGATACGCAGTATTTT. It is translated as CASSLEWSTDTQYF.

This clonotype has just a few counts. V gene TRBV4-3 combines with J gene TRBJ2-3; TRBD2 agrees at 9 bases. V dropped 5 bases and J dropped 0; count of bases not matched to a gene: 12. The CDR3 extends over 18 amino acids. The germline V gene encodes CDR1 LGHNA and CDR2 YSLEER. In DNA form, the CDR3 reads TGCGCCAGCAGCTCGAGTCTAGCGGGAATGGAGAGCACAGATACGCAGTATTTT. Amino acids: CASSSSLAGMESTDTQYF.

This chain joins TRBV7-3 and TRBJ2-7; D not certain. This CDR3 has 13 amino acids. V lost 5 bases to trimming and J lost 7 bases, with 15 bases between them. CDR1 is SGHTA, CDR2 FQGTGA, per germline. This chain's CDR3 is CASSPSPRREQYF. The CDR3 region has the DNA TGTGCCAGCAGCCCCTCCCCGAGACGGGAGCAGTACTTC.

By its share, this clonotype is medium-sized. The chain is built from TRBV19 and TRBJ1-3, with 7 bases identical to TRBD1. This CDR3 comprises 13 residues. After removal of 9 bases from V and 4 bases from J, the junction contained 6 bases not matched to a gene. Germline CDR1 is LNHDA and CDR2 is SQIVND (reference sequence). CDR3: CASRGLGGNTIYF. The CDR3, as DNA: TGTGCCAGCAGGGGGTTGGGAGGAAACACCATATATTTT.

This clonotype has just a few counts. The chain is built from TRBV20-1 and TRBJ2-1; 12 positions match TRBD2. The germline V gene encodes CDR1 DFQATT and CDR2 SNEGSKA (reference sequence). J was trimmed by 0 bases and V by 3 bases; bases with no gene match: 12. The CDR3 contains 19 residues. The CDR3 protein is CSASSLLAGGGSSYNEQFF. In nucleotides, the CDR3 is TGCAGTGCTAGTTCTCTGCTAGCGGGAGGGGGAAGCTCCTACAATGAGCAGTTCTTC.

A few counts support this clonotype. The CDR3 loop is CATSDTTGPVSYTF. In DNA form, the CDR3 reads TGTGCCACCAGTGATACGACAGGCCCTGTATCCTACACCTTC. This sequence joins TRBV24-1 and TRBJ1-2; a weak D match, TRBD1 (6 bases). CDR3 length: 14 amino acids. V lost 3 bases, J lost 10 bases, and 17 bases lay in between. From germline, CDR1 is KGHDR and CDR2 SFDVKD.

The rearrangement links TRBV10-2 to TRBJ1-2; 8 bases align to TRBD1. Trimming took 6 bases from V and 6 from J; bases not matched to a gene: 3. The CDR3 consists of 12 residues. Germline values: CDR1 WSHSY, CDR2 SAAADI. The CDR3 sequence: CASSPDRDGYTF. The CDR3 DNA sequence: TGCGCCAGCAGCCCGGACAGGGATGGCTACACCTTC.

Of note for this clonotype: A read error may explain this, as a much larger clone is one base away. This chain connects TRBV6-6 to TRBJ2-4; 7 bases match TRBD1. The V gene's germline CDR1 is MNHNY and CDR2 SVGAGI (reference sequence). The CDR3 runs to 16 residues. Written as DNA, the CDR3 is TGTGCCAGCAGCCTCGTAGACAGGGTAGCCAAAAACATTCTGTACTTC. Translation: CASSLVDRVAKNILYF.

The chain is built from TRBV5-1 and TRBJ1-4; D call uncertain. The germline V gene encodes CDR1 SGHRS and CDR2 YFSETQ. CDR3 length: 14 amino acids. The V and J ends lost 0 bases and 3 bases respectively, with 6 bases between them. In nucleotides, the CDR3 is TGCGCCAGCAGCTTGGGGACTCCTAATGAAAAACTGTTTTTT. This gives the protein CASSLGTPNEKLFF.